The 32 T cell receptor beta chains presented below share a single source sample, sequenced in a study of blood T cell repertoires in COVID-19. The protocol was immunoSEQ multiplex PCR, while the TCRdb copy is restricted to in-frame clones and leaves out a portion. This sample has about 240,000 clones, with 81% found just once. Specimen: peripheral blood. Receptors were obtained from a woman older than 75 with COVID-19, enrolled during active disease.

This sequence joins TRBV27 and TRBJ2-5; the match to TRBD2 covers 10 bases. Per the germline V gene, CDR1 is MNHEY and CDR2 is SMNVEV (reference sequence). Trimming removed 2 bases from V and 3 bases from J; junction bases left unmatched: 0. This CDR3 has 14 amino acids. The CDR3 reads CASSLLAGEETQYF. The DNA of the CDR3 is TGTGCCAGCAGTTTACTAGCGGGAGAAGAGACCCAGTACTTC.

The chain combines TRBV25-1 with TRBJ1-1; TRBD1 matches at 7 bases. J gave up 4 bases and V 5 bases, and 4 bases lay outside the gene matches. The CDR3 runs to 13 residues. Germline V CDR1 and CDR2: MGHDK, SYGVNS. The CDR3 loop is CASSPAGGTEAFF. The CDR3 nucleotides are TGTGCCAGCAGTCCGGCAGGGGGCACTGAAGCTTTCTTT.

As concerns this clone: Other DNA sequences from this sample encode an identical CDR3 as well. The V and J genes are TRBV5-1 and TRBJ1-1; 8 nucleotides align to TRBD1. V lost 2 bases to trimming and J lost 4 bases; unmatched junction nucleotides: 1. The CDR3 spans 13 residues. CDR1 and CDR2 (germline): SGHRS, YFSETQ. The CDR3 DNA reads TGCGCCAGCAGCTTAACAGGGGGCACTGAAGCTTTCTTT. Protein product: CASSLTGGTEAFF.

A few counts support this clone. The chain carries TRBV28 and TRBJ2-3; 7 bases align to TRBD1. The J segment lost 2 bases and the V segment lost 8 bases, leaving 4 bases of the junction unmatched. CDR3 length equals 13 residues. The V gene's germline CDR1 is MDHEN and CDR2 SYDVKM. DNA for the CDR3: TGTGCCAGCCAAGGGACAGCCACAGATACGCAGTATTTT. Residues: CASQGTATDTQYF.

V gene TRBV28 combines with J gene TRBJ1-2; tentatively, D is TRBD1 (6 bases). The CDR3 totals 13 residues. V lost 3 bases and J 8 bases, leaving 13 bases between the germline ends. Germline CDR1 reads MDHEN; CDR2 reads SYDVKM. CDR3 DNA sequence: TGTGCCAGCAGTTTTCAGGGGTCTTTGGGCTACACCTTC. Translation gives CASSFQGSLGYTF.

This clone came up a few times. The chain links TRBV18 to TRBJ2-7; tentatively, D is TRBD2 (6 bases). Trimming left V 3 bases short and J 0 bases short, with 15 bases between. The germline CDR1 and CDR2 sequences are KGHSH and LQKENI. This CDR3 is 16 amino acids long. CDR3 nucleotides: TGTGCCAGCTCACCCTACCGGGGGACCGCCTCCTACGAGCAGTACTTC. The encoded protein is CASSPYRGTASYEQYF.

The chain recombines TRBV28 with TRBJ1-2; possible D gene TRBD1, 6 bases. Trimming took off 6 bases at V and 2 bases at J, with 13 bases between the two ends. The germline gives CDR1 MDHEN, CDR2 SYDVKM. This CDR3 has 14 residues. As DNA, the CDR3 is TGTGCCAGCAGGGCTGGGGGCGCCAACTATGGCTACACCTTC. Translation: CASRAGGANYGYTF.

DNA of the CDR3: TGTGCCAGCAGTGATTCAGGGAATATCTATGGCTACACCTTC. Translating it yields CASSDSGNIYGYTF. The rearrangement links TRBV6-6 to TRBJ1-2; TRBD1 is a possible D gene (5 bases). Trimming took off 5 bases at V and 4 bases at J, with 14 bases between the two ends. Per the germline V gene, CDR1 is MNHNY and CDR2 is SVGAGI (reference sequence). CDR3 length: 14 amino acids.

The rearrangement uses TRBV2 and TRBJ2-1; TRBD1 might be the D (6 bases). V shed 6 bases and J shed 2 bases, with 11 bases lying between them. The length of the CDR3 is 14 residues. CDR1 and CDR2 from the germline V gene are SNHLY and FYNNEI. CDR3 DNA: TGTGCCAGCAGAGGACAGATAGCCTACAATGAGCAGTTCTTC. Residues: CASRGQIAYNEQFF.

The rearrangement joins TRBV5-1 to TRBJ2-7, with TRBD1 matching 7 bases. CDR1 is SGHRS, CDR2 YFSETQ, per germline. The CDR3 totals 15 residues. V was clipped by 5 bases and J by 3 bases; unmatched bases: 11. The CDR3 DNA reads TGCGCCAGCAGTTCATCCGGGACAGCACACTACGAGCAGTACTTC. It is translated as CASSSSGTAHYEQYF.

CDR3 coding DNA: TGTGCCAGCAGCCTGACTAGAATCACTGAAGCTTTCTTT. Its protein is CASSLTRITEAFF. The chain employs TRBV14 and TRBJ1-1, with D unclear. CDR1 and CDR2 from the germline V gene are SGHDN and FVKESK. Trimming pared 4 bases from V and 4 bases from J, leaving 10 bases between. The CDR3 length is 13 residues.

The gene calls are TRBV12-5 and TRBJ2-5; TRBD1 matches at 7 bases. The CDR3 runs 16 residues. In germline, CDR1 is LGHNT, CDR2 FRNRAP. After removal of 5 bases from V and 1 base from J, the junction contained 10 bases not matched to a gene. CDR3 sequence: CASGPTRQGTQETQYF. In DNA form, the CDR3 reads TGTGCTAGTGGTCCCACGCGACAGGGCACCCAAGAGACCCAGTACTTC. The full variable domain, completed using reference TRBV12-5 and TRBJ2-5, is DARVTQTPRHKVTEMGQEVTMRCQPILGHNTVFWYRQTMMQGLELLAYFRNRAPLDDSGMPKDRFSAEMPDATLATLKIQPSEPRDSAVYFCASGPTRQGTQETQYFGPGTRLLVL.

This chain uses TRBV5-1 with TRBJ2-1; TRBD1 might be the D (5 bases). In germline, CDR1 is SGHRS, CDR2 YFSETQ. This CDR3 is 15 amino acids long. Trimming removed 0 bases from V and 2 bases from J, with 9 bases in between. CDR3 sequence (DNA): TGCGCCAGCAGCTTGGGGGGCGGAACCTACAATGAGCAGTTCTTC. As protein: CASSLGGGTYNEQFF.

This chain joins TRBV11-1 and TRBJ1-1; D might be TRBD1 (5 bases). The CDR3 contains 15 residues. Trimming took 0 bases from V and 5 from J, leaving 13 bases between them. Germline V gives CDR1 SGHAT, CDR2 FQDESV (reference sequence). Here the CDR3 reads CASSLAGPKGTEAFF. The CDR3 DNA sequence: TGTGCCAGCAGCTTAGCGGGGCCTAAGGGGACTGAAGCTTTCTTT. Together with reference TRBV11-1 and TRBJ1-1, the CDR3 gives the full variable domain: EAEVAQSPRYKITEKSQAVAFWCDPISGHATLYWYRQILGQGPELLVQFQDESVVDDSQLPKDRFSAERLKGVDSTLKIQPAELGDSAMYLCASSLAGPKGTEAFFGQGTRLTVV.

The rearrangement links TRBV7-6 to TRBJ2-2; D may be TRBD2 (5 bases). Germline V gives CDR1 SGHVS, CDR2 FNYEAQ. With 1 base removed from V and 4 bases from J, the gap between germline ends came to 10 bases. The CDR3 is 15 amino acids. The CDR3 is CASSLGLAGTGELFF. The DNA of the CDR3 is TGTGCCAGCAGCTTAGGGCTAGCCGGCACCGGGGAGCTGTTTTTT.

The chain carries TRBV10-1 and TRBJ2-5; D is possibly TRBD1 (6 bases). V lost 6 bases and J 1 base, leaving 15 bases between the germline ends. Per the germline V gene, CDR1 is WNHNN and CDR2 is SYGVQD (reference sequence). This CDR3 has 15 residues. The chain's CDR3 is CASSRDTSSQETQYF. Here the CDR3 DNA reads TGCGCCAGCAGCCGGGACACCAGTTCCCAAGAGACCCAGTACTTC.

The chain couples TRBV4-3 to TRBJ2-3; D unclear. The CDR3 loop spans 14 amino acids. Looked up from germline, CDR1 is LGHNA and CDR2 is YSLEER. With 0 bases removed from V and 0 bases from J, the gap between germline ends came to 4 bases. CDR3 in amino acids: CASSQDSSTDTQYF. CDR3 nucleotides: TGCGCCAGCAGCCAAGACTCCAGCACAGATACGCAGTATTTT.

The CDR3 sequence: CASTRGTAAYEQYF. CDR3 DNA: TGTGCCAGCACGCGGGGGACGGCTGCCTACGAGCAGTACTTC. V and J are TRBV2 and TRBJ2-7, with TRBD2 matching 7 bases. CDR1 SNHLY and CDR2 FYNNEI come from the germline V gene. The CDR3 covers 14 residues. Trimming cost V 7 bases and J 2 bases; bases outside gene matches: 8.

J is TRBJ1-1 and V is TRBV27; 8 bases agree with TRBD1. The V and J ends lost 8 bases and 5 bases, in that order; junction bases with no gene match: 10. Germline V lookup: CDR1 MNHEY, CDR2 SMNVEV (reference sequence). The CDR3 runs 14 residues. The CDR3 DNA follows: TGTGCCAGCCAATCCTGGACAGGGCGTACTGAAGCTTTCTTT. This translates into CASQSWTGRTEAFF.

The chain joins TRBV5-1 to TRBJ1-6; D is ambiguous. The CDR3 length is 16 residues. CDR1 is SGHRS and CDR2 is YFSETQ in the germline V gene. V was pared by 0 bases and J by 7 bases, with 14 bases between. The CDR3 DNA is TGCGCCAGCAGCTTGGAAGAGGGCGCAGGAAATTCACCCCTCCACTTT. It specifies CASSLEEGAGNSPLHF.

CDR3 nucleotide sequence: TGTGCCAGCAGCCCAGTATTTCCCTCCTACGAGCAGTACTTC. It codes for CASSPVFPSYEQYF. This sequence joins TRBV28 and TRBJ2-7; D ambiguous. Trimming removed 6 bases from V and 0 bases from J, with 12 bases in between. The CDR3 runs 14 residues. Germline assignment: CDR1 MDHEN and CDR2 SYDVKM.

This chain uses TRBV18 with TRBJ2-2; possible D gene TRBD2, 6 bases. Germline CDR1 and CDR2: KGHSH and LQKENI. Trimming pared 0 bases from V and 6 bases from J, leaving 11 bases between. The CDR3 consists of 15 residues. In DNA, the CDR3 is TGTGCCAGCTCACCACCGGAGGGGTCGTCCGGGGAGCTGTTTTTT. Residues: CASSPPEGSSGELFF.

The chain has TRBV11-2 and TRBJ2-2; tentatively, D is TRBD2 (5 bases). The CDR3 is made up of 15 amino acids. Germline V gene data show CDR1 as SGHAT and CDR2 as FQNNGV. The ends were cut back, 2 bases at V and 5 bases at J, with 12 bases in the middle. The CDR3 loop is CASSLSARRTGELFF. The CDR3, as DNA: TGTGCCAGCAGCTTATCGGCCAGGAGGACCGGGGAGCTGTTTTTT.

This clone was recorded only once. This rearrangement joins TRBV29-1 to TRBJ2-3; 13 nucleotides align to TRBD2. The CDR3 totals 16 residues. Trimming took 4 bases from V and 2 from J; bases not matched to a gene: 6. The germline V gene has CDR1 SQVTM and CDR2 ANQGSEA. This CDR3 reads CSVVLAGGRVTDTQYF. DNA of the CDR3: TGCAGCGTTGTACTAGCGGGGGGGCGTGTCACAGATACGCAGTATTTT.

The CDR3 spells CASSPSESHGQYF. CDR3 coding DNA: TGTGCCAGCAGCCCTTCGGAGAGCCACGGGCAGTACTTC. The chain has TRBV7-3 and TRBJ2-7; D not certain. The V gene's germline CDR1 is SGHTA and CDR2 FQGTGA. V was trimmed by 5 bases and J by 9 bases, leaving 17 bases between them. This CDR3 contains 13 residues.

This clone was seen at least ten times. This chain uses TRBV7-9 with TRBJ2-7; D perhaps matches TRBD2 (6 bases). The CDR3 runs 13 residues. V shed 3 bases and J shed 1 base, with 7 bases lying between them. Germline assignment: CDR1 SEHNR and CDR2 FQNEAQ (reference sequence). The CDR3, as DNA: TGTGCCAGCAGCTTGGCGGGGTCCTACGAGCAGTACTTC. Protein product: CASSLAGSYEQYF.

The rearrangement joins TRBV27 to TRBJ2-1; TRBD2 aligns across 7 bases. Looked up from germline, CDR1 is MNHEY and CDR2 is SMNVEV (reference sequence). Trimming removed 9 bases from V and 9 bases from J; junction bases left unmatched: 14. The CDR3 length is 14 residues. The CDR3 bases are TGTGCCAGTACCCCCGGGACTACGGGAATTGAGCAGTTCTTC. Translating it yields CASTPGTTGIEQFF.

The rearrangement links TRBV30 to TRBJ2-3; possible D gene TRBD1, 5 bases. This CDR3 is built from 19 residues. The germline CDR1 and CDR2 sequences are GTSNPN and SVGIG (reference sequence). V lost 1 base and J lost 4, with 27 bases in between. CDR3 nucleotides: TGTGCCTGGAGTGGAAGGGTCCAGGCCAGGGCAAGGGGTGCAGATACGCAGTATTTT. This gives the protein CAWSGRVQARARGADTQYF. Using reference TRBV30 and TRBJ2-3 for the parts outside the CDR3, the full variable domain is SQTIHQWPATLVQPVGSPLSLECTVEGTSNPNLYWYRQAAGRGLQLLFYSVGIGQISSEVPQNLSASRPQDRQFILSSKKLLLSDSGFYLCAWSGRVQARARGADTQYFGPGTRLTVL.

The chain couples TRBV20-1 to TRBJ1-2, with a tentative D call TRBD1 (5 bases). The CDR3 has 11 amino acids. Trimming pared 5 bases from V and 5 bases from J, leaving 9 bases between. The germline gives CDR1 DFQATT, CDR2 SNEGSKA (reference sequence). This CDR3 is CSALQGYGYTF. CDR3 DNA sequence: TGCAGTGCTCTCCAGGGTTATGGCTACACCTTC.

The chain recombines TRBV7-6 with TRBJ1-2, with TRBD1 matching over 7 bases. This CDR3 comprises 16 residues. J was trimmed by 4 bases and V by 4 bases; bases with no gene match: 12. CDR1 is SGHVS and CDR2 is FNYEAQ in the germline V gene. CDR3 sequence reads: CASSSITGESPYGYTF. CDR3 sequence (DNA): TGTGCCAGCAGCTCGATTACAGGGGAGAGTCCCTATGGCTACACCTTC. Combining the CDR3 with reference TRBV7-6 and TRBJ1-2 gives the whole variable domain GAGVSQSPRYKVTKRGQDVALRCDPISGHVSLYWYRQALGQGPEFLTYFNYEAQQDKSGLPNDRFSAERPEGSISTLTIQRTEQRDSAMYRCASSSITGESPYGYTFGSGTRLTVV.

V gene TRBV6-2 or TRBV6-3 combines with J gene TRBJ2-2; 8 bases align to TRBD2. The CDR3 length is 15 residues. The germline V gene encodes CDR1 MNHEY and CDR2 SVGEGT. Germline trimming cut 2 bases from V and 9 bases from J; bases unmatched to any gene: 8. The CDR3 loop is CASSYRRTSYRELFF. The CDR3 DNA reads as TGTGCCAGCAGTTACCGCCGGACTAGCTACCGGGAGCTGTTTTTT.

This chain links TRBV4-1 with TRBJ1-5; D gene uncertain. V lost 10 bases and J 5 bases, leaving 15 bases between the germline ends. This CDR3 spans 13 amino acids. CDR1 is MGHRA, CDR2 YSYEKL, per germline. CDR3 protein: CATSVGVYQPQHF. The CDR3 nucleotides read TGCGCCACCTCCGTGGGAGTATATCAGCCCCAGCATTTT.